The TCR beta chain described here comes from a study of post-analysis software for immune sequencing data. Concerning this clonotype: The antigen is undetermined.

Overall study results and limits: Those with multiple sclerosis, the patient group, showed significantly lower normalized Chao1 diversity than controls. Five TRBV segments occurring more often in patients than controls included TRBV5-6, TRBV5-1 and TRBV20-1.

CDR3 length equals 14 residues. Germline V gene lookup returns CDR1 SQVTM and CDR2 ANQGSEA. V trimming: 8 bases; J trimming: 1 base; junction bases outside the gene matches: 10. Prepared TCR beta cDNA libraries contained unique molecular identifiers. TCRdb called the PCR reads again in MiXCR, with one record for every CDR3 protein. The table shows hundreds of thousands of distinct CDR3 sequences, with approximately 30% occurring only once. J is TRBJ2-5 and V is TRBV29-1, with 7 bases lining up with TRBD1. Sample: blood. The origin of this receptor is a girl under 18 with multiple sclerosis. The CDR3 DNA is TGCAGCACATGCAGGGGGTTGGTCCAAGAGACCCAGTACTTC. It encodes CSTCRGLVQETQYF.